These 2 T cell receptor beta chains came from one sample sequenced in a study of T cell responses to AZD1222 COVID-19 vaccine. Assay: immunoSEQ multiplex PCR; the TCRdb copy retains only in-frame clones and omits some. This table has more than 95,000 clones, around nine tenths appearing once. Sequencing was performed on peripheral blood, taken on day 0 of AZD1222 vaccination. The receptors come from an adult in good health.

The chain combines TRBV15 with TRBJ1-2, with no clear D. Germline CDR1 reads LNHNV; CDR2 reads YYDKDF (reference sequence). V dropped 0 bases and J dropped 7 bases, with 9 bases sitting between them. This CDR3 is built from 13 residues. The CDR3 loop reads CATSREPGGGYTF. The CDR3 DNA is TGTGCCACCAGCAGAGAACCCGGCGGTGGCTACACCTTC.

V and J are TRBV18 and TRBJ1-1, with D hard to call. CDR3 length: 12 residues. With 3 bases removed from V and 1 base from J, the gap between germline ends came to 3 bases. CDR1 and CDR2 (germline): KGHSH, LQKENI. The chain's CDR3 is CASSPANTEAFF. CDR3 nucleotide sequence: TGTGCCAGCTCACCGGCGAACACTGAAGCTTTCTTT.